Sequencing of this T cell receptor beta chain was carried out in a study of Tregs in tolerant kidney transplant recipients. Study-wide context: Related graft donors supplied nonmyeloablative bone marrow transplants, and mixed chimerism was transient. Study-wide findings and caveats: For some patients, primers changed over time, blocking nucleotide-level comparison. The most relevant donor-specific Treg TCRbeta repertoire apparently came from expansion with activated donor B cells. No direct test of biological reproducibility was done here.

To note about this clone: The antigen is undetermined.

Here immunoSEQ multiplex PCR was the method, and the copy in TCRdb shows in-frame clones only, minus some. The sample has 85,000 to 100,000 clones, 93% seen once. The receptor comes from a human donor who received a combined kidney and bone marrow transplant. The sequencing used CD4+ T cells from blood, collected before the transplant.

The CDR3: CASSIVTGTNSPLHF. CDR3 nucleotides: TGTGCCAGTAGTATCGTCACAGGGACCAATTCACCCCTCCACTTT. The V call is TRBV19, the J call TRBJ1-6; a possible D gene is TRBD1 (6 bases). The CDR3 sequence is 15 residues long. Germline assignment: CDR1 LNHDA and CDR2 SQIVND (reference sequence). Trimming pared 3 bases from V and 7 bases from J, leaving 13 bases between.